The rows below give T cell receptor beta chains drawn from one sample of a study of shared clonotypes between healthy human individuals. Produced via immunoSEQ multiplex PCR; TCRdb's table is partial and in-frame only. The table has a few hundred thousand clones, more than 75% seen once. Source material: memory CD8+ T cells sorted from blood. These receptors were taken from a man between 18 and 35 years old in good health. Each CDR3 is given with its conserved first and last residue. D genes are given only for firm matches. Where a row states a size, it is once, few, many or the class of an expanded clone; other rows omit it.

>13|TRBV7-2|TRBJ2-7|NA|NA
TGTGCCAGCAGCTTACTGAGAACCTACGAGCAGTACTTC
CASSLLRTYEQYF
>15|TRBV6-1|TRBJ2-7|NA|NA
TGTGCCAGCAGTGGACCTTCGGGGGCGCCGGGCGAGCAGTACTTC
CASSGPSGAPGEQYF
>10|TRBV27|TRBJ1-6|NA|NA
TGTGCCAGCGGCAAGCTACCCCTCCACTTT
CASGKLPLHF
>14|TRBV28|TRBJ1-4|NA|NA
TGTGCCAGCACGGGGCCGGCGGGTAATGAAAAACTGTTTTTT
CASTGPAGNEKLFF
>16|TRBV5-6|TRBJ2-1|NA|NA
TGTGCCAGCAGCTTGGCCCAGGGGTTGATCTACAATGAGCAGTTCTTC
CASSLAQGLIYNEQFF
>15|TRBV7-2|TRBJ2-7|once|TRBD1
TGTGCCAGCAGCCCCTCGGGACAGCGATCCTACGAGCAGTACTTC
CASSPSGQRSYEQYF
>15|TRBV4-3|TRBJ1-6|NA|TRBD1
TGCGCCAGCAGCCAAGAACCAGGGGGGATTTCACCCCTCCACTTT
CASSQEPGGISPLHF
>15|TRBV9|TRBJ2-3|NA|TRBD2
TGTGCCAGCAGCGAGAGGACTAGCGGGGGAGATACGCAGTATTTT
CASSERTSGGDTQYF
>11|TRBV20-1|TRBJ2-7|NA|NA
TGCAGTGCTAGAGATCAGTACGAGCAGTACTTC
CSARDQYEQYF
>11|TRBV20-1|TRBJ2-4|NA|NA
TGCAGTGCTAGTCTCGTCTCGACTGCATACTTC
CSASLVSTAYF
>14|TRBV7-9|TRBJ2-3|NA|NA
TGTGCCAGCAGCTCCGGACCGAACACAGATACGCAGTATTTT
CASSSGPNTDTQYF
>14|TRBV9|TRBJ1-5|once|TRBD1
TGTGCCAGCAGCGCTGGACAGGGGGTTCAGCCCCAGCATTTT
CASSAGQGVQPQHF
>14|TRBV7-2|TRBJ2-5|many|NA
TGTGCCAGCAGCTTCGGCGGCCCTCAAGAGACCCAGTACTTC
CASSFGGPQETQYF
>17|TRBV2|TRBJ2-2|once|NA
TGTGCCAGCAGTGACCGGAGACTCCCCGCAAACACCGGGGAGCTGTTTTTT
CASSDRRLPANTGELFF
>13|TRBV30|TRBJ2-7|NA|NA
TGTGCCTGGGCGACAGGAGAACCGGGGGAGCAGTACTTC
CAWATGEPGEQYF
>16|TRBV19|TRBJ2-7|NA|TRBD1
TGTGCCAGTAGTATATCGCTCGGGACAGCCACCTACGAGCAGTACTTC
CASSISLGTATYEQYF
>14|TRBV5-1|TRBJ2-7|NA|NA
TGCGCCAGCGGCGGACAGCCCGATTCCTACGAGCAGTACTTC
CASGGQPDSYEQYF
>14|TRBV5-6|TRBJ2-4|NA|TRBD2
TGTGCCAGCAGCCCGGGGACTAGCGGGAGTGAGGCACACTTC
CASSPGTSGSEAHF
>14|TRBV27|TRBJ1-1|NA|NA
TGTGCCAGCAGCCCGCTGGGGGTTGAGACTGAAGCTTTCTTT
CASSPLGVETEAFF
>16|TRBV5-1|TRBJ1-2|NA|TRBD1
TGCGCCAGCAGCTTTGGTCGACAGGGGACTAACTATGGCTACACCTTC
CASSFGRQGTNYGYTF
>16|TRBV6-6|TRBJ1-2|many|NA
TGTGCCAGCAGTTACTGGGAGGTCTCCCTCGAGGGGGGCTACACCTTC
CASSYWEVSLEGGYTF
>15|TRBV7-9|TRBJ1-5|once|NA
TGTGCCAGCAGCTTAGGTGCGGGGTTGACTCAGCCCCAGCATTTT
CASSLGAGLTQPQHF
>14|TRBV6-1|TRBJ2-3|NA|TRBD2
TGTGCCAGCAGTCGTGGGAGGGAGACAGATACGCAGTATTTT
CASSRGRETDTQYF
>11|TRBV29-1|TRBJ2-1|NA|NA
TGCAGCGCTCAAGTTAAGAATGAGCAGTTCTTC
CSAQVKNEQFF
>14|TRBV7-2|TRBJ2-7|once|NA
TGTGCCAGCAGCTTAGTGGCTAGCGCGGACGAGCAGTACTTC
CASSLVASADEQYF
>15|TRBV27|TRBJ2-7|NA|TRBD1
TGTGCCAGCAGTTTATCCCGGACAGGGGGTACCGAGCAGTACTTC
CASSLSRTGGTEQYF
>13|TRBV7-2|TRBJ2-7|few|NA
TGTGCCAGCAGCTCTTCAGTTTACTACGAGCAGTACTTC
CASSSSVYYEQYF
>15|TRBV18|TRBJ1-1|NA|NA
TGTGCCAGCTCACCACTGGCGCAGAAACACACTGAAGCTTTCTTT
CASSPLAQKHTEAFF
>17|TRBV4-1|TRBJ2-4|NA|TRBD1
TGCGCCAGCAGCCAAGTTCGAGCAGGGGGCTTGAAAAACATTCAGTACTTC
CASSQVRAGGLKNIQYF
>13|TRBV5-1|TRBJ1-2|NA|NA
TGCGCCAGCAGCTTGGCACGTCTTTATGGCTACACCTTC
CASSLARLYGYTF
>11|TRBV5-6|TRBJ2-3|NA|NA
TGTGCCAGCGCTGCCGGTGGTACGCAGTATTTT
CASAAGGTQYF
>17|TRBV5-1|TRBJ1-6|NA|TRBD1
TGCGCCAGCAGCGGCCGGGACAGGAGCTCCTATAATTCACCCCTCCACTTT
CASSGRDRSSYNSPLHF